This entry lists 23 T cell receptor beta chains sequenced from one sample in a study of regulatory T cells in long-lasting Graves disease. The time point is: persistent/refractory GD, antithyroid drugs over 5 years with positive TRAb. The TCR library was made from RNA extracted from PBMCs. Assembly of TCR beta libraries relied on iRepertoire HTBI primers together with Arm-PCR of CDR3 regions. TCRdb used MiXCR to reprocess the multiplex PCR reads, holding one entry per CDR3 protein. The data show 600,000 to 850,000 distinct CDR3 sequences, around 30% seen once. Sequencing used peripheral blood mononuclear cells (PBMCs), obtained when the disease was refractory, from a patient treated with antithyroid drugs. These receptor sequences come from a female donor with Graves disease.

This clonotype was counted a few times. The chain couples TRBV28 to TRBJ2-3, with no clear D. CDR1 is MDHEN, CDR2 SYDVKM, per germline. This CDR3 region has 12 residues. V lost 6 bases and J lost 6, with 10 bases in between. CDR3 coding DNA: TGTGCCAGCAGCTCTTCCCCGGATACGCAGTATTTT. Amino acids: CASSSSPDTQYF.

This chain links TRBV11-2 with TRBJ2-5; TRBD2 matches 7 bases. J lost 2 bases, V lost 0 bases, and 12 bases had no gene match. CDR3 length: 18 residues. Per germline, CDR1 SGHAT and CDR2 FQNNGV. The CDR3 DNA sequence: TGTGCCAGCAGCTTAGAATGGCGGGGCGGGAGTTTACAAGAGACCCAGTACTTC. Translation: CASSLEWRGGSLQETQYF.

This CDR3 is CASSVLTYNEQFF. CDR3 coding DNA: TGTGCCAGCAGCGTTCTGACGTACAATGAGCAGTTCTTC. V gene TRBV9 combines with J gene TRBJ2-1, with D unresolved. CDR3 length: 13 residues. Deletions cut 2 bases from V and 4 bases from J, with 7 bases between. CDR1 SGDLS and CDR2 YYNGEE come from the germline V gene.

This clonotype occurred many times. The chain employs TRBV28 and TRBJ2-5, with unresolved D. Trimming cost V 1 base and J 3 bases, with 12 bases left between them. This CDR3 is built from 15 residues. Germline V lookup: CDR1 MDHEN, CDR2 SYDVKM. CDR3 sequence (DNA): TGTGCCAGCAGTTTATCTGCATGGGCCGAAGAGACCCAGTACTTC. This sequence encodes CASSLSAWAEETQYF.

J is TRBJ2-7 and V is TRBV11-3, with D maybe TRBD2 (7 bases). Germline CDR1 SGHNT, CDR2 YENEEA. The CDR3 sequence is 15 residues long. V gave up 5 bases and J gave up 0 bases, with 14 bases separating them. DNA for the CDR3: TGTGCCAGCAGCCAAGGGGGGGGAGTCTCCTACGAGCAGTACTTC. Translated, it gives CASSQGGGVSYEQYF.

This clonotype has only a few counts. The J gene is TRBJ1-1, the V gene TRBV7-3, with D possibly being TRBD1 (5 bases). Trimming left V 2 bases short and J 0 bases short, with 13 bases between. CDR1 is SGHTA, CDR2 FQGTGA, per germline. This CDR3 has 16 residues. The CDR3 DNA reads TGTGCCAGCAGCTTAGGGGCGGAAGTCATGAACACTGAAGCTTTCTTT. As protein: CASSLGAEVMNTEAFF.

At least ten counts were recorded for this clonotype. The gene calls are TRBV11-2 and TRBJ1-4; 12 bases align to TRBD1. This CDR3 has 14 residues. Germline loops: CDR1 SGHAT, CDR2 FQNNGV. J gave up 9 bases and V 5 bases, and 4 bases lay outside the gene matches. The CDR3 DNA reads as TGTGCCAGCAGCCGGGACAGGGGGCCGAAAAAACTGTTTTTT. Its protein product is CASSRDRGPKKLFF.

In this sample, this clonotype turned up a few times. The V and J genes are TRBV6-1 and TRBJ1-4, with 10 bases fitting TRBD1. V dropped 7 bases and J dropped 4; count of bases not matched to a gene: 9. CDR3 length: 16 residues. The germline gives CDR1 MNHNS, CDR2 SASEGT. The CDR3 is CASNPRDRGLNEKLFF. The DNA for the CDR3 is TGTGCCAGCAATCCCCGGGACAGGGGTCTTAATGAAAAACTGTTTTTT.

This clonotype was found many times. The chain employs TRBV6-1 and TRBJ1-2; no clear D. In germline, CDR1 is MNHNS, CDR2 SASEGT. This CDR3 is 12 amino acids long. Trimming took 2 bases from V and 8 from J, leaving 9 bases between them. This CDR3 reads CASSESQTGYTF. CDR3 bases: TGTGCCAGCAGTGAATCGCAAACCGGCTACACCTTC.

The chain links TRBV6-1 to TRBJ1-1, with D maybe TRBD1 (6 bases). CDR1 and CDR2 from the germline V gene are MNHNS and SASEGT. This CDR3 contains 17 residues. Trimming removed 11 bases from V and 6 bases from J, with 31 bases in between. The CDR3 nucleotides are TGTGCCGGCACACAGCTCGGGGGGGCAGGGCAAGAGGCTGAAGCTTTCTTT. Translation gives CAGTQLGGAGQEAEAFF.

This clonotype was seen a few times. V usage is TRBV12-3 or TRBV12-4 and J usage is TRBJ2-7; D perhaps matches TRBD2 (5 bases). The CDR3 spans 16 residues. The V and J ends lost 2 bases and 2 bases respectively, with 16 bases between them. CDR3 in amino acids: CASSLSGDPSPYEQYF. The CDR3, as DNA: TGTGCCAGCAGTTTAAGCGGTGACCCGAGCCCCTACGAGCAGTACTTC.

This clonotype turned up a few times. V gene TRBV29-1 combines with J gene TRBJ1-1, with TRBD1 matching 8 bases. J lost 4 bases, V lost 4 bases, and 2 bases had no gene match. The CDR3 totals 12 residues. Germline values: CDR1 SQVTM, CDR2 ANQGSEA. This CDR3 is CSVGTGITEAFF. CDR3 DNA sequence: TGCAGCGTTGGGACAGGGATCACTGAAGCTTTCTTT.

This clonotype was seen ten or more times. Here the CDR3 DNA reads TGTGCCAGCAGTGCAGGGAGAGGGACAGGGAATCAGCCCCAGCATTTT. This sequence encodes CASSAGRGTGNQPQHF. The chain combines TRBV28 with TRBJ1-5, with TRBD1 identical over 9 bases. Germline loops: CDR1 MDHEN, CDR2 SYDVKM. This CDR3 is 16 amino acids long. The V gene end was trimmed by 5 bases and the J gene end by 4 bases; junction bases not matched to a gene: 9.

J is TRBJ2-5 and V is TRBV6-1; 8 bases are shared with TRBD2. The CDR3 spans 13 residues. Trimming took 6 bases from V and 5 from J; bases not matched to a gene: 5. Germline lookup yields CDR1 MNHNS and CDR2 SASEGT. The CDR3 protein is CASSPGTRETQYF. Here the CDR3 DNA reads TGTGCCAGCAGCCCCGGGACTAGGGAGACCCAGTACTTC.

This clonotype was seen just once. J is TRBJ2-1 and V is TRBV25-1; D unresolved. Germline V gene sequence: CDR1 MGHDK, CDR2 SYGVNS. V shed 8 bases and J shed 0 bases, with 14 bases lying between them. This CDR3 region has 15 residues. CDR3 residues: CASGKGSSSYNEQFF. DNA of the CDR3: TGTGCCAGCGGAAAGGGCAGCAGCTCCTACAATGAGCAGTTCTTC.

This clonotype has more than one count but fewer than ten. The chain carries TRBV18 and TRBJ1-4; 7 bases map to TRBD1. V shed 8 bases, J shed 4 bases, and the junction held 4 bases outside the gene matches. The germline gives CDR1 KGHSH, CDR2 LQKENI. This CDR3 comprises 13 residues. The CDR3 here is CASRGTDNEKLFF. In DNA form, the CDR3 reads TGTGCCAGCCGCGGGACAGATAATGAAAAACTGTTTTTT.

The chain employs TRBV3-1 and TRBJ1-1; D is perhaps TRBD1 (5 bases). The CDR3 has 16 residues. Looked up from germline, CDR1 is LGHDT and CDR2 is YNNKEL (reference sequence). Trimming took off 2 bases at V and 4 bases at J, with 17 bases between the two ends. CDR3 region: CASSQRRLAGTTEAFF. Written as DNA, the CDR3 is TGTGCCAGCAGCCAAAGGCGTTTGGCAGGGACCACTGAAGCTTTCTTT.

This clonotype has at least ten counts. The chain employs TRBV6-1 and TRBJ1-1; D not certain. Trimming took 1 base from V and 5 from J, leaving 8 bases between them. Germline lookup yields CDR1 MNHNS and CDR2 SASEGT. The CDR3 contains 13 residues. For the CDR3, the DNA is TGTGCCAGCAGTGAAGGGGCACCGACTGAAGCTTTCTTT. Protein sequence: CASSEGAPTEAFF.

As regards this clonotype: This CDR3 is missing its conserved last phenylalanine or tryptophan, likely due to a read error. The chain is built from TRBV27 and TRBJ2-7, with TRBD2 as a possible D gene (5 bases). CDR1 MNHEY and CDR2 SMNVEV come from the germline V gene (reference sequence). The CDR3 covers 14 residues. The ends were cut back, 5 bases at V and 5 bases at J, with 16 bases in the middle. CDR3 coding DNA: TGTGCCAGCAGTCACGGTGGGAGAAGGAACGAGCAGTACCTC. It is translated as CASSHGGRRNEQYL.

This clonotype was counted between two and nine times. The V call is TRBV6-1, the J call TRBJ2-5; 10 positions agree with TRBD2. CDR1 MNHNS and CDR2 SASEGT come from the germline V gene. This CDR3 region has 14 residues. Germline trimming cut 6 bases from V and 5 bases from J; bases unmatched to any gene: 6. CDR3: CASSTTGLAETQYF. The CDR3 DNA sequence: TGTGCCAGCAGCACCACGGGACTAGCGGAGACCCAGTACTTC.

This chain connects TRBV7-3 to TRBJ1-5, with 7 nucleotides matching TRBD1. Germline V gene lookup returns CDR1 SGHTA and CDR2 FQGTGA. The CDR3 loop spans 13 amino acids. Trimming removed 5 bases from V and 9 bases from J; junction bases left unmatched: 7. CDR3 bases: TGTGCCAGCAGCCGGACAGGAGATCGGCCCCAGCATTTT. It translates to CASSRTGDRPQHF.

This clonotype has a count of ten or more. V and J are TRBV11-2 and TRBJ1-6, with D perhaps matching TRBD1 (5 bases). V was shortened by 8 bases and J by 5 bases, with 13 bases between the two germline ends. CDR3 length: 14 amino acids. Germline lookup yields CDR1 SGHAT and CDR2 FQNNGV. The CDR3 reads CASAMGGNNSPLHF. CDR3 DNA sequence: TGTGCCAGCGCAATGGGGGGAAATAATTCACCCCTCCACTTT.

This chain connects TRBV12-3 or TRBV12-4 to TRBJ1-5; 8 bases map to TRBD1. The CDR3 has 15 amino acids. Trimming cost V 4 bases and J 3 bases; bases outside gene matches: 5. CDR3 bases: TGTGCCAGCAGTTCCGGGGACAGGAACAATCAGCCCCAGCATTTT. This gives the protein CASSSGDRNNQPQHF.